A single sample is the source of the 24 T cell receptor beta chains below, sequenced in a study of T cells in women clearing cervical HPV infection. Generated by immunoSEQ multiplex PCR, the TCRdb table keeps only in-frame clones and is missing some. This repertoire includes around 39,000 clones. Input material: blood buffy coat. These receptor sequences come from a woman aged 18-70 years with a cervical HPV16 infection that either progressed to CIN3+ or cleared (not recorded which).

This chain's CDR3 is CASTTTGSYNSPLHF. The sequenced CDR3 bases are TGTGCCAGTACCACGACAGGGTCCTATAATTCACCC. This chain links TRBV19 with TRBJ1-6; 7 bases match TRBD1. The read ends 3 residues shy of where the CDR3 ends; the end is completed using the germline J gene. The CDR3 contains 15 residues. The V gene's germline CDR1 is LNHDA and CDR2 SQIVND (reference sequence). V was pared by 7 bases and J by 1 base, with 4 bases of the junction left unmatched. Filled out from reference TRBV19 and TRBJ1-6, the complete variable domain reads DGGITQSPKYLFRKEGQNVTLSCEQNLNHDAMYWYRQDPGQGLRLIYYSQIVNDFQKGDIAEGYSVSREKKESFPLTVTSAQKNPTAFYLCASTTTGSYNSPLHFGNGTRLTVT.

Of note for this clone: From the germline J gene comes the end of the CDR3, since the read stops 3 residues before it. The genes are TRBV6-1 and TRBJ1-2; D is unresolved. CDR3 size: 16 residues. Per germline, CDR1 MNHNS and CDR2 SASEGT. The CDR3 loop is CASSEAHLSGEYDYTF. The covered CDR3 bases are TGTGCCAGCAGTGAAGCCCACCTGAGCGGGGAGTACGAC.

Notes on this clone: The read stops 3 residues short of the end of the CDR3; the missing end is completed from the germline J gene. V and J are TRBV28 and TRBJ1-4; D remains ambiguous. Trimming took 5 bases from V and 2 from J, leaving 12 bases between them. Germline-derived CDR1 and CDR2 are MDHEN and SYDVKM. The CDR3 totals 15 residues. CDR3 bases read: TGTGCCAGCAGTCTGACACTGGGCACTAATGAAAAA. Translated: CASSLTLGTNEK. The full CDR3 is CASSLTLGTNEKLFF.

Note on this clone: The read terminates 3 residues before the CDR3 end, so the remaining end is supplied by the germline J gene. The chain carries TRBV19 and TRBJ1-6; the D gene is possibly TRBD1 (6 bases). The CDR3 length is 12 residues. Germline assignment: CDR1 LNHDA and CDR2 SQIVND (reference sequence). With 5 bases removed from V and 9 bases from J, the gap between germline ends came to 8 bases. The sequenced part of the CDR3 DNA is TGTGCCAGTAGTCTCAGGGGTTCACCC. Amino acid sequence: CASSLRGSP. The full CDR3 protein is CASSLRGSPLHF.

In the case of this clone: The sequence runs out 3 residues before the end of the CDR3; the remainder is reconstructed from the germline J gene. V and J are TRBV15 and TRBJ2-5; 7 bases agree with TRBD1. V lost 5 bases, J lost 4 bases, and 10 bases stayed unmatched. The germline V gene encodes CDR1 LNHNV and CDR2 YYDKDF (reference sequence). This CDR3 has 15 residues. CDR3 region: CATSVGSGGSETQYF. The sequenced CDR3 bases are TGTGCCACCAGCGTCGGTTCAGGGGGATCAGAGACC. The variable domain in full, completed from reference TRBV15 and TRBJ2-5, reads DAMVIQNPRYQVTQFGKPVTLSCSQTLNHNVMYWYQQKSSQAPKLLFHYYDKDFNNEADTPDNFQSRRPNTSFCFLDIRSPGLGDTAMYLCATSVGSGGSETQYFGPGTRLLVL.

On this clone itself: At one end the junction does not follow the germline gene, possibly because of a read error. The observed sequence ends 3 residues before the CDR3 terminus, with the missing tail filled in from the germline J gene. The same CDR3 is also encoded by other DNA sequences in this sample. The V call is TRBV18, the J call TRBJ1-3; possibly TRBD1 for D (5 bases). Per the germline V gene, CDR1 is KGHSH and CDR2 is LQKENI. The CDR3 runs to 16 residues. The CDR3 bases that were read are TGTGCCAGCTCACCACCGTCAGGGTTTGATGGAAACACA. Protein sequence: CASSPPSGFDGNT. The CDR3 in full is CASSPPSGFDGNTIYF.

This chain's CDR3 is CASSDDRGPQETQYF. The covered CDR3 bases are TGTGCCAGCAGTGATGACAGGGGTCCTCAAGAGACC. V gene TRBV2 combines with J gene TRBJ2-5, with 8 bases fitting TRBD1. The read terminates 3 residues ahead of where the CDR3 ends, so the germline J gene completes it. Unmatched junction bases numbered 5, after V lost 3 bases and J lost 2 bases. The CDR3 sequence is 15 residues long. Germline V CDR1 and CDR2: SNHLY, FYNNEI.

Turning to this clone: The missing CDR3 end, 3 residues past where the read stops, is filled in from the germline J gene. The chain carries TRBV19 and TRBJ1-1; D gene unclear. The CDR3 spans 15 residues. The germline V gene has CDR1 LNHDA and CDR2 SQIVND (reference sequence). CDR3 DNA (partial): TGTGCCAGTAGTATCTTTAGCGGGGTCAAGGAGACA. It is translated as CASSIFSGVKET. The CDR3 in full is CASSIFSGVKETAFF.

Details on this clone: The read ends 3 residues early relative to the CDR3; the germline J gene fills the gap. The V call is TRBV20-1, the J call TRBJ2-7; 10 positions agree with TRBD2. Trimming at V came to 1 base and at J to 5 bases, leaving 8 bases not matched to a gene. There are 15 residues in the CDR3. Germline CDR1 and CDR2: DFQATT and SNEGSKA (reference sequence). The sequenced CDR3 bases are TGCAGTGCTAGAGCTTTACTAGCGGGGATGAACGAG. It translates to CSARALLAGMNE. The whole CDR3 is CSARALLAGMNEQYF.

The CDR3 bases that were read are TGTGCCAGTAGTTACGGACAGGGGGCGTGGAACACTGAA. Translated: CASSYGQGAWNTE. The full-length CDR3 reads as CASSYGQGAWNTEAFF. V and J are TRBV19 and TRBJ1-1; TRBD1 matches 11 bases. The read ends 3 residues early relative to the CDR3; the germline J gene fills the gap. V was clipped by 5 bases and J by 1 base; unmatched bases: 6. Germline V gene sequence: CDR1 LNHDA, CDR2 SQIVND (reference sequence). The CDR3 loop spans 16 amino acids. Supplemented by reference TRBV19 and TRBJ1-1, the full variable domain reads DGGITQSPKYLFRKEGQNVTLSCEQNLNHDAMYWYRQDPGQGLRLIYYSQIVNDFQKGDIAEGYSVSREKKESFPLTVTSAQKNPTAFYLCASSYGQGAWNTEAFFGQGTRLTVV.

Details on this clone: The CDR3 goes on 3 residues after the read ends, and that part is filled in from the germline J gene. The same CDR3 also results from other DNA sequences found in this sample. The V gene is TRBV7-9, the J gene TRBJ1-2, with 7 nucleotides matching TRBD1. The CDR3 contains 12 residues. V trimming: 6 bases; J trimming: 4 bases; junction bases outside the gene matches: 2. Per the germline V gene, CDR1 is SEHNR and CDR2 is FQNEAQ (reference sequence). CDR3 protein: CASSRDSYGYTF. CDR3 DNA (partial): TGTGCCAGCAGTCGGGACAGCTATGGC. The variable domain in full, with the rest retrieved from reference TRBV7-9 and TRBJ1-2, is DTGVSQNPRHKITKRGQNVTFRCDPISEHNRLYWYRQTLGQGPEFLTYFQNEAQLEKSRLLSDRFSAERPKGSFSTLEIQRTEQGDSAMYLCASSRDSYGYTFGSGTRLTVV.

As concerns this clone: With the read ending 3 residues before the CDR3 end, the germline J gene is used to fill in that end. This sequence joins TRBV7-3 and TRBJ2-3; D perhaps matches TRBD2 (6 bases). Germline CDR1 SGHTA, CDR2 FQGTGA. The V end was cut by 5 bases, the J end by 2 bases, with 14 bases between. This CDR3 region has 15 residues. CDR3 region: CASSQWGVVTDTQYF. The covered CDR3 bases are TGTGCCAGCAGCCAATGGGGGGTGGTCACAGATACG.

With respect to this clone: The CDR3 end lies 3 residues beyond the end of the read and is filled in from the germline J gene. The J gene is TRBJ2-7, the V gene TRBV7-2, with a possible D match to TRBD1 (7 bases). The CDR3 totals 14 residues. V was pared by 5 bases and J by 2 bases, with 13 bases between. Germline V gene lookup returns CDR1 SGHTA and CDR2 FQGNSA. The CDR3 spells CASSPQGGPYEQYF. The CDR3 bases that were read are TGTGCCAGCAGCCCCCAGGGGGGTCCCTACGAG.

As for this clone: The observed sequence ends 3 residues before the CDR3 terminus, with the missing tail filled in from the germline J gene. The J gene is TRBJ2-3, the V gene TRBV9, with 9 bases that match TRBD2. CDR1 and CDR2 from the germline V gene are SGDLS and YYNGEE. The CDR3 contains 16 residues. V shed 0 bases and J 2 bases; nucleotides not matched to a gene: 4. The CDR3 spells CASSVDLAGITDTQYF. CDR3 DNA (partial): TGTGCCAGCAGCGTAGACCTAGCGGGGATCACAGATACG. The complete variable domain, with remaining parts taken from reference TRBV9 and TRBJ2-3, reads DSGVTQTPKHLITATGQRVTLRCSPRSGDLSVYWYQQSLDQGLQFLIQYYNGEERAKGNILERFSAQQFPDLHSELNLSSLELGDSALYFCASSVDLAGITDTQYFGPGTRLTVL.

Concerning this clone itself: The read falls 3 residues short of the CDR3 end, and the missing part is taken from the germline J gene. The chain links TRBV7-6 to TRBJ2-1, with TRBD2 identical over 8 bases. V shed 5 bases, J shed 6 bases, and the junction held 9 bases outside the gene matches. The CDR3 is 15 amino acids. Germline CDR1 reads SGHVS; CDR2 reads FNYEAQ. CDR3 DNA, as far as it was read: TGTGCCAGCAGCCGCGGGGGGCCCGGGACCAATGAG. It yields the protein CASSRGGPGTNE. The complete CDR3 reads CASSRGGPGTNEQFF.

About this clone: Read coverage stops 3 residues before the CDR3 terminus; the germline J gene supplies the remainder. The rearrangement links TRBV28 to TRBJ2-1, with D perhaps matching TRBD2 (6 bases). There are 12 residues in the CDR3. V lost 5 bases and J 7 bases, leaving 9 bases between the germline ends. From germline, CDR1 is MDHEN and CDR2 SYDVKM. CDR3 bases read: TGTGCCAGCAGTCCCGCGGGGAATGAG. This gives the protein CASSPAGNE. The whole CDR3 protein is CASSPAGNEQFF.

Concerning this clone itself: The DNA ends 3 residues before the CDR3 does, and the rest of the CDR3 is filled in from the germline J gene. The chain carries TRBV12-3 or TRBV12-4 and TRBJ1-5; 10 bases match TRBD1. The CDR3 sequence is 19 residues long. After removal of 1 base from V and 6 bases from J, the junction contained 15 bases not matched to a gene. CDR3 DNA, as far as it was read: TGTGCCAGCAGTTTAGACCACCGGGACAGGGGCAGGGCGGGTCAGCCC. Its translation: CASSLDHRDRGRAGQP. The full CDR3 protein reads CASSLDHRDRGRAGQPQHF.

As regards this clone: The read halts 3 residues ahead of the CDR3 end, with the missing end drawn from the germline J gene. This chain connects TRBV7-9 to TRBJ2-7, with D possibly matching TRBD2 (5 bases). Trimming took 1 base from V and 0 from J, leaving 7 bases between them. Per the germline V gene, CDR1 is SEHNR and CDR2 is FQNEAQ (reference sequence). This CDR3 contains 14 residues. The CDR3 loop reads CASSLERSSYEQYF. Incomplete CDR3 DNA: TGTGCCAGCAGCTTAGAGCGGAGCTCCTACGAG.

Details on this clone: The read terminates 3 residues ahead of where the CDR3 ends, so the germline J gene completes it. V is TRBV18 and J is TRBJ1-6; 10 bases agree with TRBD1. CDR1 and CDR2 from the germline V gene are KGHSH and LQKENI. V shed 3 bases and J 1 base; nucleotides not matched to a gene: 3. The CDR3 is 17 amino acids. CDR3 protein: CASSPGQGGSYNSPLHF. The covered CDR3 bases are TGTGCCAGCTCACCCGGACAGGGGGGTTCCTATAATTCACCC. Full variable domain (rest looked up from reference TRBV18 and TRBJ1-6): NAGVMQNPRHLVRRRGQEARLRCSPMKGHSHVYWYRQLPEEGLKFMVYLQKENIIDESGMPKERFSAEFPKEGPSILRIQQVVRGDSAAYFCASSPGQGGSYNSPLHFGNGTRLTVT.

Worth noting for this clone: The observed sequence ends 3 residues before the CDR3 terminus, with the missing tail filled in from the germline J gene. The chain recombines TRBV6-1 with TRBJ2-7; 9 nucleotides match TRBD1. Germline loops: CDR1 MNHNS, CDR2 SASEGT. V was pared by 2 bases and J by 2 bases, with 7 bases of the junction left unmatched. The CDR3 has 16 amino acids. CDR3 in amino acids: CASSEIPGTGTYEQYF. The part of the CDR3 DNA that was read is TGTGCCAGCAGTGAAATTCCCGGGACAGGGACCTACGAG.

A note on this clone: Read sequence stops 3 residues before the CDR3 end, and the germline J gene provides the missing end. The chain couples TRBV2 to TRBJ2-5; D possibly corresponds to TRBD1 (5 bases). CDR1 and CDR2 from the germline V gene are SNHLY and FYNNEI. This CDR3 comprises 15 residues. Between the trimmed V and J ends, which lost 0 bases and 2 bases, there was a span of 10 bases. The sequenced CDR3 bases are TGTGCCAGCAGTGAAGCGGGGCCAGAACAAGAGACC. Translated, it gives CASSEAGPEQET. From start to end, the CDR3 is CASSEAGPEQETQYF.

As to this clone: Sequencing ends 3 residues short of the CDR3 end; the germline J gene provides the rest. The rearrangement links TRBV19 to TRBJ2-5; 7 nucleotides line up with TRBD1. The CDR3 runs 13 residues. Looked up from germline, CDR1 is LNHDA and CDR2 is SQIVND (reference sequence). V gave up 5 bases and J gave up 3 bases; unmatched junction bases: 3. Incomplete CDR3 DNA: TGTGCCAGTAGTGTCGACAGGGAAGAGACC. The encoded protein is CASSVDREET. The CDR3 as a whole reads CASSVDREETQYF.

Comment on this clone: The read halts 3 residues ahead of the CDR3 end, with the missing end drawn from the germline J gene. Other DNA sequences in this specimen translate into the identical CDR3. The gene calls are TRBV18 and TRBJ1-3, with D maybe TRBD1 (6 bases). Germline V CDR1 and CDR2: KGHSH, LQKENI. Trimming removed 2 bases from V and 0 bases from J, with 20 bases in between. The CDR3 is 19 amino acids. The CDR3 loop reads CASSPASRTVTYSGNTIYF. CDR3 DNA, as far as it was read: TGTGCCAGCTCACCAGCGTCAAGGACAGTGACCTACTCTGGAAACACC.

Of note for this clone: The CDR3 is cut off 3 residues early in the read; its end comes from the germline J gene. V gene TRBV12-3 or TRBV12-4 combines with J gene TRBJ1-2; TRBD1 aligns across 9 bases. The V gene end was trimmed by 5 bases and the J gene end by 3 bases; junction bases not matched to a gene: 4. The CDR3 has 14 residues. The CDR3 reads CASSPGQGYYGYTF. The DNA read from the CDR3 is TGTGCCAGCAGTCCCGGACAGGGGTACTATGGC.